This passage covers 25 T cell receptor beta chains from one sample sequenced in a study of cytomegalovirus exposure and HLA in healthy donors. The PCR made use of 60 Vbeta and 13 Jbeta primers. Sequencing was performed with immunoSEQ multiplex PCR; in TCRdb, only in-frame clones are kept and a portion is missing. The sample holds 12,000 to 15,000 clones, 60% to 70% seen once. The sample consisted of PBMCs. Source of these receptors: a woman aged 45-65 years in good health and CMV-seropositive.

This chain connects TRBV5-1 to TRBJ2-1; no clear D gene. Trimming took off 1 base at V and 7 bases at J, with 3 bases between the two ends. The CDR3 runs 11 residues. CDR1 is SGHRS, CDR2 YFSETQ, per germline. The CDR3 nucleotides are TGCGCCAGCAGCTTGCTGAATGAGCAGTTCTTC. Protein: CASSLLNEQFF.

The chain employs TRBV21-1 and TRBJ1-5; TRBD1, as called in the table, went unchecked against the DNA. TRBV21-1 corresponds to a pseudogene. This CDR3 is 15 amino acids long. The CDR3, as DNA: TGTGCCAGCAGCAAGGGACAGGGAGACAATCAGCCCCAGCATTTT. Translating it yields CASSKGQGDNQPQHF.

This chain uses TRBV20-1 with TRBJ2-7; D might be TRBD1 (6 bases). The CDR3 contains 11 residues. Germline CDR1 DFQATT, CDR2 SNEGSKA (reference sequence). The CDR3 protein is CSAGQTYEQYF. The CDR3 bases are TGCAGCGCTGGACAGACCTACGAGCAGTACTTC.

The rearrangement joins TRBV7-2 to TRBJ1-5; D possibly corresponds to TRBD1 (6 bases). The CDR3 totals 15 residues. CDR1 is SGHTA and CDR2 is FQGNSA in the germline V gene. Trimming took off 5 bases at V and 4 bases at J, with 15 bases between the two ends. CDR3 loop: CASSAGRGPNQPQHF. CDR3 coding DNA: TGTGCCAGCAGCGCAGGCAGGGGACCTAATCAGCCCCAGCATTTT. The full variable domain, completed using reference TRBV7-2 and TRBJ1-5, is GAGVSQSPSNKVTEKGKDVELRCDPISGHTALYWYRQSLGQGLEFLIYFQGNSAPDKSGLPSDRFSAERTGGSVSTLTIQRTQQEDSAVYLCASSAGRGPNQPQHFGDGTRLSIL.

This clone was observed a few times. The genes are TRBV4-3 and TRBJ2-7; D call uncertain. Trimming took 0 bases from V and 7 from J, leaving 16 bases between them. CDR1 and CDR2 from the germline V gene are LGHNA and YSLEER. The CDR3 has 15 amino acids. The CDR3 bases are TGCGCCAGCAGCCAAGATACGAGACCCATCGGGGAGCAGTACTTC. Protein: CASSQDTRPIGEQYF.

The V and J genes are TRBV29-1 and TRBJ1-1, with D maybe TRBD1 (5 bases). Trimming left V 0 bases short and J 5 bases short, with 10 bases between. CDR1 SQVTM and CDR2 ANQGSEA come from the germline V gene. The CDR3 length is 13 residues. The CDR3 here is CSVEDWGGTEAFF. The CDR3 DNA reads TGCAGCGTTGAAGATTGGGGGGGGACTGAAGCTTTCTTT.

This chain links TRBV18 with TRBJ2-1; D is unresolved. CDR1 is KGHSH, CDR2 LQKENI, per germline. The ends were cut back, 3 bases at V and 9 bases at J, with 6 bases in the middle. This CDR3 has 11 residues. In DNA, the CDR3 is TGTGCCAGCTCACCTCGAGGTGAGCAGTTCTTC. Protein: CASSPRGEQFF. The whole variable domain, filled in from reference TRBV18 and TRBJ2-1, reads NAGVMQNPRHLVRRRGQEARLRCSPMKGHSHVYWYRQLPEEGLKFMVYLQKENIIDESGMPKERFSAEFPKEGPSILRIQQVVRGDSAAYFCASSPRGEQFFGPGTRLTVL.

V and J are TRBV4-1 and TRBJ2-1; the D gene is possibly TRBD1 (5 bases). The V end lost 1 base, the J end lost 4 bases, and 14 bases lay between the germline ends. CDR1 and CDR2 (germline): MGHRA, YSYEKL. This CDR3 has 16 amino acids. The CDR3 is CASSQGQGRAYNEQFF. As DNA, the CDR3 is TGCGCCAGCAGCCAAGGGCAGGGCCGGGCATACAATGAGCAGTTCTTC.

V gene TRBV5-1 combines with J gene TRBJ2-5, with D perhaps matching TRBD1 (5 bases). Trimming cost V 0 bases and J 2 bases, with 5 bases left between them. This CDR3 has 13 residues. Germline V lookup: CDR1 SGHRS, CDR2 YFSETQ. CDR3 sequence: CASSLGQQETQYF. CDR3 coding DNA: TGCGCCAGCAGCTTGGGACAGCAAGAGACCCAGTACTTC.

The CDR3 coding sequence is TGTGCCACCAGCAGAGAAAGGGGCCTGACGGGACAAGAGTACTTC. This gives the protein CATSRERGLTGQEYF. The chain has TRBV15 and TRBJ2-5, with TRBD1 as a possible D gene (6 bases). Per the germline V gene, CDR1 is LNHNV and CDR2 is YYDKDF (reference sequence). Deletions cut 0 bases from V and 12 bases from J, with 20 bases between. This CDR3 region has 15 residues.

The CDR3 DNA sequence: TGCGCCAGCAGCTTGTTCAGGGCTACTAATGAGCAGTTCTTC. Protein product: CASSLFRATNEQFF. The chain is built from TRBV5-1 and TRBJ2-1, with D possibly being TRBD1 (5 bases). Per germline, CDR1 SGHRS and CDR2 YFSETQ. Trimming cost V 1 base and J 7 bases, with 12 bases left between them. The CDR3 extends over 14 amino acids.

The V gene is TRBV29-1, the J gene TRBJ2-7; 7 bases fit TRBD1. The V gene end was trimmed by 5 bases and the J gene end by 2 bases; junction bases not matched to a gene: 3. The CDR3 has 12 amino acids. CDR1 is SQVTM, CDR2 ANQGSEA, per germline. CDR3 sequence: CSVSQGAYEQYF. CDR3 coding DNA: TGCAGCGTTAGTCAGGGGGCCTACGAGCAGTACTTC.

This clone was picked up a small number of times. The rearrangement links TRBV29-1 to TRBJ1-1; 9 nucleotides line up with TRBD1. The CDR3 has 12 amino acids. With V trimmed by 3 bases and J by 11 bases, 7 bases remained unmatched. Germline assignment: CDR1 SQVTM and CDR2 ANQGSEA. The CDR3 nucleotides read TGCAGCGTTGATGGCGGGACAGGGATCGCTTTCTTT. It is translated as CSVDGGTGIAFF.

This clone appeared a few times. The chain couples TRBV6-1 to TRBJ1-1, with D tentatively TRBD1 (5 bases). Per germline, CDR1 MNHNS and CDR2 SASEGT. V was shortened by 3 bases and J by 6 bases, with 17 bases between the two germline ends. The CDR3 loop spans 15 amino acids. The CDR3 DNA is TGTGCCAGCAGTGAGTTCCCGACAGTGGGGTCTGAAGCTTTCTTT. This encodes CASSEFPTVGSEAFF.

The chain links TRBV5-1 to TRBJ2-7; tentative D call: TRBD1 (6 bases). CDR3 length: 15 residues. V was shortened by 2 bases and J by 3 bases, with 15 bases between the two germline ends. Germline V gene data show CDR1 as SGHRS and CDR2 as YFSETQ. The CDR3 loop reads CASSLDGTSVYEQYF. As DNA, the CDR3 is TGCGCCAGCAGCTTAGACGGGACAAGCGTCTACGAGCAGTACTTC.

The CDR3 loop reads CASSTRDSSFYEQYF. As DNA, the CDR3 is TGTGCCAGCAGCACCCGGGACTCCAGCTTCTACGAGCAGTACTTC. The chain combines TRBV9 with TRBJ2-7; the D gene is possibly TRBD2 (6 bases). Trimming took 4 bases from V and 3 from J, leaving 17 bases between them. The germline gives CDR1 SGDLS, CDR2 YYNGEE. This CDR3 is built from 15 residues.

This clone has only a few counts. The chain links TRBV10-3 to TRBJ2-7, with 10 bases fitting TRBD1. Germline CDR1 and CDR2: ENHRY and SYGVKD. CDR3 size: 15 residues. J lost 3 bases, V lost 6 bases, and 8 bases had no gene match. CDR3 loop: CAIRKDRGQNYEQYF. The CDR3 DNA reads TGTGCCATCAGGAAAGACAGGGGGCAGAACTACGAGCAGTACTTC.

This clone was counted between two and nine times. This chain uses TRBV14 with TRBJ1-3, with D possibly TRBD1 on 5 matching bases. Germline CDR1 is SGHDN and CDR2 is FVKESK. V dropped 1 base and J dropped 3 bases, with 7 bases sitting between them. The CDR3 totals 14 residues. CDR3 residues: CASSQGQIGNTIYF. The CDR3 DNA reads TGTGCCAGCAGCCAAGGACAGATTGGAAACACCATATATTTT.

The CDR3 here is CASSQTLTFGEFF. The CDR3, as DNA: TGTGCCAGCAGCCAAACCCTGACGTTCGGGGAGTTCTTC. V gene TRBV7-2 combines with J gene TRBJ2-1, with D possibly being TRBD2 (5 bases). The CDR3 contains 13 residues. V was trimmed by 5 bases and J by 14 bases, leaving 19 bases between them. Per germline, CDR1 SGHTA and CDR2 FQGNSA.

V usage is TRBV7-8 and J usage is TRBJ1-2; TRBD1 matches at 9 bases. This CDR3 comprises 17 residues. Unmatched junction bases numbered 14, after V lost 5 bases and J lost 4 bases. Germline CDR1 reads SGHVS; CDR2 reads FQNEAQ. DNA for the CDR3: TGTGCCAGCAGCAGCAGAACCCGGGACAGGGTAATCTATGGCTACACCTTC. This sequence encodes CASSSRTRDRVIYGYTF.

This chain's CDR3 is CASSPHLDSSEQYF. DNA of the CDR3: TGTGCCAGCAGTCCCCACCTTGACAGTTCCGAGCAGTACTTC. The rearrangement links TRBV28 to TRBJ2-7; D perhaps matches TRBD1 (5 bases). The CDR3 extends over 14 amino acids. Germline-derived CDR1 and CDR2 are MDHEN and SYDVKM. Trimming shortened V by 5 bases and J by 6 bases, and 17 bases separated the two germline ends.

The CDR3 nucleotides are TGTGCCAGCAGCCTATTCGGGACAGGCGTTAATGAAAAACTGTTTTTT. As protein: CASSLFGTGVNEKLFF. The chain has TRBV14 and TRBJ1-4; 8 bases fit TRBD1. The CDR3 extends over 16 amino acids. Germline CDR1 reads SGHDN; CDR2 reads FVKESK. V lost 4 bases and J lost 4; bases outside the gene matches: 8.

By sample share, this clone is medium-sized. The rearrangement links TRBV28 to TRBJ2-3, with D perhaps TRBD1 (6 bases). Germline-derived CDR1 and CDR2 are MDHEN and SYDVKM. V was shortened by 9 bases and J by 2 bases, with 12 bases between the two germline ends. This CDR3 is 13 amino acids long. This CDR3 is CASQQGSTDTQYF. Written as DNA, the CDR3 is TGTGCCAGTCAACAGGGTTCCACAGATACGCAGTATTTT.

This sequence joins TRBV7-6 and TRBJ2-2; D is perhaps TRBD2 (6 bases). This CDR3 spans 15 amino acids. The ends were cut back, 3 bases at V and 3 bases at J, with 11 bases in the middle. Germline CDR1 reads SGHVS; CDR2 reads FNYEAQ. The CDR3 bases are TGTGCCAGCAGCTTGACCAGGAGGGACACCGGGGAGCTGTTTTTT. Translating gives CASSLTRRDTGELFF.

Points on this clone: The CDR3 ends on some other residue instead of the conserved phenylalanine or tryptophan, so this is likely a read error. V gene TRBV29-1 combines with J gene TRBJ1-2; D remains ambiguous. The CDR3 runs to 10 residues. Germline V gives CDR1 SQVTM, CDR2 ANQGSEA. V dropped 6 bases and J dropped 7 bases, with 9 bases sitting between them. CDR3 sequence reads: CSVVEGGYTV. CDR3 nucleotides: TGCAGCGTGGTTGAGGGTGGCTACACCGTC.